The 23 T cell receptor beta chains in this list originate from one sample, sequenced in a study of blood T cell repertoires in COVID-19. Sequencing used immunoSEQ multiplex PCR; TCRdb keeps in-frame clones, though not all of them. The sample has approximately 340,000 clones, roughly 87% seen once. The sample consisted of peripheral blood. The receptors originated from a man aged 30 to 39 with COVID-19, enrolled during active disease.

The chain recombines TRBV2 with TRBJ1-5; 12 nucleotides agree with TRBD1. The trim removed 4 bases at V and 3 bases at J, leaving 13 bases unmatched. CDR1 and CDR2 from the germline V gene are SNHLY and FYNNEI. The CDR3 is made up of 19 amino acids. The CDR3 loop reads CASSGRRDRGRDYNQPQHF. Here the CDR3 DNA reads TGTGCCAGCAGTGGTCGCCGGGACAGGGGGCGAGATTACAATCAGCCCCAGCATTTT.

With regard to this clone: Distinct nucleotide sequences in the sample also encode this CDR3. The chain is built from TRBV4-3 and TRBJ2-7; no clear D gene. The CDR3 has 15 amino acids. V gave up 0 bases and J gave up 0 bases, with 9 bases separating them. Germline V lookup: CDR1 LGHNA, CDR2 YSLEER. CDR3 sequence reads: CASSQDRRASYEQYF. Here the CDR3 DNA reads TGCGCCAGCAGCCAAGATAGGAGAGCCTCCTACGAGCAGTACTTC.

The gene calls are TRBV19 and TRBJ2-5; 8 nucleotides line up with TRBD2. V lost 4 bases and J lost 1; bases outside the gene matches: 11. The CDR3 loop spans 17 amino acids. The germline V gene has CDR1 LNHDA and CDR2 SQIVND (reference sequence). The CDR3 loop is CASSKIRAGALQETQYF. The CDR3 DNA follows: TGTGCCAGTAGTAAAATCCGAGCGGGGGCCCTCCAAGAGACCCAGTACTTC.

The chain is built from TRBV5-1 and TRBJ1-1, with TRBD1 matching 10 bases. V trimming: 4 bases; J trimming: 5 bases; junction bases outside the gene matches: 11. CDR1 and CDR2 from the germline V gene are SGHRS and YFSETQ. The CDR3 totals 16 residues. CDR3 amino acids: CASSGDRGLLRTEAFF. The CDR3 DNA follows: TGCGCCAGCAGCGGGGACAGGGGCTTACTGAGGACTGAAGCTTTCTTT.

This chain joins TRBV15 and TRBJ2-5; 7 bases are a match to TRBD1. V gave up 5 bases and J gave up 4 bases; unmatched junction bases: 13. Germline V lookup: CDR1 LNHNV, CDR2 YYDKDF (reference sequence). The CDR3 runs to 16 residues. Written as DNA, the CDR3 is TGTGCCACCAGCCCTTATGGAACAGGGGTAATAGAGACCCAGTACTTC. Translated: CATSPYGTGVIETQYF.

The rearrangement uses TRBV5-1 and TRBJ1-3, with D maybe TRBD1 (5 bases). This CDR3 is built from 14 residues. Germline lookup yields CDR1 SGHRS and CDR2 YFSETQ. Trimming left V 4 bases short and J 3 bases short, with 11 bases between. This CDR3 is CASSMDTGGNTIYF. The CDR3 DNA is TGCGCCAGCAGCATGGACACGGGTGGAAACACCATATATTTT.

V usage is TRBV10-3 and J usage is TRBJ1-2, with a possible D match to TRBD1 (5 bases). V shed 7 bases and J shed 0 bases, with 12 bases lying between them. Looked up from germline, CDR1 is ENHRY and CDR2 is SYGVKD. This CDR3 has 14 amino acids. DNA for the CDR3: TGTGCCATCACCTCGGCCAGGGCTAACTATGGCTACACCTTC. It specifies CAITSARANYGYTF.

V usage is TRBV2 and J usage is TRBJ1-2, with 7 nucleotides matching TRBD1. Unmatched junction bases numbered 5, after V lost 4 bases and J lost 3 bases. The CDR3 contains 14 residues. The germline V gene has CDR1 SNHLY and CDR2 FYNNEI. This CDR3 reads CASSARQGDYGYTF. The CDR3 DNA is TGTGCCAGCAGTGCCCGACAGGGCGACTATGGCTACACCTTC.

This chain joins TRBV27 and TRBJ2-1, with 7 bases that match TRBD2. V was clipped by 0 bases and J by 7 bases; unmatched bases: 3. The CDR3 covers 14 residues. Germline assignment: CDR1 MNHEY and CDR2 SMNVEV (reference sequence). The CDR3 spells CASSLSFGGNEQFF. As DNA, the CDR3 is TGTGCCAGCAGTTTATCATTCGGGGGGAATGAGCAGTTCTTC.

The gene calls are TRBV11-2 and TRBJ2-1; 12 positions agree with TRBD2. V shed 5 bases, J shed 0 bases, and the junction held 5 bases outside the gene matches. Germline assignment: CDR1 SGHAT and CDR2 FQNNGV. The CDR3 has 17 amino acids. The CDR3 here is CASSTRTSGDSYNEQFF. CDR3 sequence (DNA): TGTGCCAGCAGCACCAGGACTAGCGGGGACTCCTACAATGAGCAGTTCTTC.

The DNA for the CDR3 is TGTGCCTGGAACCCGACAGGGTTGGGGACCTACGAGCAGTACTTC. Protein product: CAWNPTGLGTYEQYF. The chain is built from TRBV30 and TRBJ2-7, with 7 positions matching TRBD1. V shed 4 bases, J shed 2 bases, and the junction held 11 bases outside the gene matches. Germline V CDR1 and CDR2: GTSNPN, SVGIG (reference sequence). This CDR3 contains 15 residues.

This clone was recorded once. The CDR3 spells CASRGTYIQETQYF. The CDR3 nucleotides read TGTGCCAGCAGAGGGACTTATATTCAAGAGACCCAGTACTTC. The V call is TRBV28, the J call TRBJ2-5, with a possible D match to TRBD2 (6 bases). Trimming removed 6 bases from V and 2 bases from J, with 13 bases in between. Per germline, CDR1 MDHEN and CDR2 SYDVKM. The CDR3 consists of 14 residues. The full variable domain, its missing parts supplied by reference TRBV28 and TRBJ2-5, is DVKVTQSSRYLVKRTGEKVFLECVQDMDHENMFWYRQDPGLGLRLIYFSYDVKMKEKGDIPEGYSVSREKKERFSLILESASTNQTSMYLCASRGTYIQETQYFGPGTRLLVL.

The chain has TRBV24-1 and TRBJ2-3, with D possibly being TRBD2 (6 bases). CDR3 length: 17 residues. Looked up from germline, CDR1 is KGHDR and CDR2 is SFDVKD. V was cut by 1 base and J by 3 bases, with 16 bases left in between. The CDR3 nucleotides read TGTGCCACCAGTGATTTAAAGGGCCAGAGCGGGACAGATACGCAGTATTTT. It yields the protein CATSDLKGQSGTDTQYF.

The V gene is TRBV19, the J gene TRBJ1-5; TRBD1 agrees at 7 bases. The junction had 2 bases not matched to a gene; V was cut back by 4 bases and J by 2 bases. CDR1 LNHDA and CDR2 SQIVND come from the germline V gene (reference sequence). The CDR3 is made up of 14 amino acids. CDR3 region: CASSSGTGNQPQHF. The DNA for the CDR3 is TGTGCCAGTAGTAGCGGGACAGGCAATCAGCCCCAGCATTTT.

The CDR3 DNA is TGTGCCAGCAGCTTAGCCTTCAGGGTCTCATCGGGCACTGAAGCTTTCTTT. Protein product: CASSLAFRVSSGTEAFF. The chain recombines TRBV7-9 with TRBJ1-1; D is perhaps TRBD1 (5 bases). V lost 0 bases, J lost 4 bases, and 18 bases lay in between. The CDR3 totals 17 residues. CDR1 SEHNR and CDR2 FQNEAQ come from the germline V gene (reference sequence). The complete variable domain, with remaining parts taken from reference TRBV7-9 and TRBJ1-1, reads DTGVSQNPRHKITKRGQNVTFRCDPISEHNRLYWYRQTLGQGPEFLTYFQNEAQLEKSRLLSDRFSAERPKGSFSTLEIQRTEQGDSAMYLCASSLAFRVSSGTEAFFGQGTRLTVV.

The chain uses TRBV19 and TRBJ2-4; TRBD1 matches 11 bases. This CDR3 has 18 residues. Germline V CDR1 and CDR2: LNHDA, SQIVND (reference sequence). Trimming removed 5 bases from V and 2 bases from J; junction bases left unmatched: 11. This CDR3 reads CASSGGTGGAFSKNIQYF. The CDR3, as DNA: TGTGCCAGTAGTGGTGGGACAGGGGGTGCCTTTTCCAAAAACATTCAGTACTTC.

V is TRBV28 and J is TRBJ1-6, with 9 bases matching TRBD1. The J segment lost 5 bases and the V segment lost 3 bases, leaving 17 bases of the junction unmatched. The CDR3 has 20 amino acids. Looked up from germline, CDR1 is MDHEN and CDR2 is SYDVKM. The CDR3 DNA is TGTGCCAGCAGTTTTGGGGGGAGTTTGTACAGGGGGCCCGATAATTCACCCCTCCACTTT. This encodes CASSFGGSLYRGPDNSPLHF.

The CDR3 loop reads CASSSSVGGARTEAFF. Written as DNA, the CDR3 is TGTGCCAGCAGCTCCTCAGTTGGGGGGGCCCGGACTGAAGCTTTCTTT. The J gene is TRBJ1-1, the V gene TRBV11-2; weak D call: TRBD1 (6 bases). V dropped 4 bases and J dropped 5 bases, with 20 bases sitting between them. Germline V CDR1 and CDR2: SGHAT, FQNNGV. The length of the CDR3 is 16 residues.

This clone appeared once. The V and J genes are TRBV19 and TRBJ1-4; no firm D call. CDR3 length equals 16 residues. With 5 bases removed from V and 0 bases from J, the gap between germline ends came to 13 bases. Germline assignment: CDR1 LNHDA and CDR2 SQIVND (reference sequence). DNA of the CDR3: TGTGCCAGTAGTGCCCCGAGATTTCCAACTAATGAAAAACTGTTTTTT. Its protein is CASSAPRFPTNEKLFF. The whole variable domain, remainder taken from reference TRBV19 and TRBJ1-4, is DGGITQSPKYLFRKEGQNVTLSCEQNLNHDAMYWYRQDPGQGLRLIYYSQIVNDFQKGDIAEGYSVSREKKESFPLTVTSAQKNPTAFYLCASSAPRFPTNEKLFFGSGTQLSVL.

The chain employs TRBV2 and TRBJ1-6; D gene uncertain. Germline V gene lookup returns CDR1 SNHLY and CDR2 FYNNEI. V lost 10 bases and J lost 9, with 19 bases in between. This CDR3 has 14 amino acids. In DNA, the CDR3 is TGTGCCACCCGGGAGAGCGCACTAACTTCACCCCTCCACTTT. It encodes CATRESALTSPLHF.

The rearrangement links TRBV7-2 to TRBJ2-7; a weak D match, TRBD2 (5 bases). Deletions cut 3 bases from V and 2 bases from J, with 20 bases between. This CDR3 is built from 17 residues. The germline CDR1 and CDR2 sequences are SGHTA and FQGNSA. CDR3 protein: CASSFPRPARGPYEQYF. In DNA form, the CDR3 reads TGTGCCAGCAGCTTTCCTCGACCCGCACGCGGGCCCTACGAGCAGTACTTC.

This clone was observed a few times. The chain recombines TRBV5-1 with TRBJ1-3, with 8 bases aligning to TRBD1. Germline CDR1 SGHRS, CDR2 YFSETQ. V shed 6 bases and J 8 bases; nucleotides not matched to a gene: 16. The CDR3 sequence is 16 residues long. CDR3 DNA: TGCGCCAGCAAGAGGGCCAGGGGGCGAGAGGTATACACCATATATTTT. Its translation: CASKRARGREVYTIYF.

V usage is TRBV7-3 and J usage is TRBJ2-3, with unresolved D. This CDR3 region has 16 residues. V lost 1 base, J lost 5 bases, and 16 bases lay in between. The germline gives CDR1 SGHTA, CDR2 FQGTGA. CDR3 coding DNA: TGTGCCAGCAGCTTAATTGGGCTCTCAAAGCAAGATACGCAGTATTTT. This translates into CASSLIGLSKQDTQYF.